This entry lists 2 T cell receptor beta chains sequenced from one sample in a study of preoperative IRX-2 immunotherapy in early breast cancer. Data came from immunoSEQ multiplex PCR; TCRdb stores just in-frame clones and leaves some out. The sample holds about 42,000 clones, 60% to 80% seen once. Noted treatment: preoperative locoregional IRX-2 cytokine immunotherapy. Sequences were derived from tumor tissue, sampled after IRX-2 immunotherapy. These receptors originate from a human donor with breast cancer.

This clone was observed a handful of times. The chain combines TRBV7-6 with TRBJ2-2; D gene ambiguous. The V gene's germline CDR1 is SGHVS and CDR2 FNYEAQ. The CDR3 runs 14 residues. V dropped 1 base and J dropped 8 bases, with 11 bases sitting between them. The CDR3 DNA follows: TGTGCCAGCAGCTTAGAAGGGTCCGCTGGGGAGCTGTTTTTT. Translating gives CASSLEGSAGELFF.

This rearrangement joins TRBV28 to TRBJ2-5; TRBD2 matches 7 bases. The CDR3 covers 17 residues. Germline V gene lookup returns CDR1 MDHEN and CDR2 SYDVKM. V gave up 0 bases and J gave up 5 bases; unmatched junction bases: 12. The CDR3 region has the DNA TGTGCCAGCAGTTTATGGGGACTACGGAGGTTAGGGGAGACCCAGTACTTC. Protein sequence: CASSLWGLRRLGETQYF.